This section outlines one T cell receptor (beta chain) sequence together with its context. The CDR3 loop spans 17 amino acids. From germline, CDR1 is KGHSH and CDR2 LQKENI. Losses at the gene ends were 4 bases for V and 2 bases for J; bases not matched to a gene: 11. This sample is part of a study of patients and donors after allogeneic stem cell transplantation. Via MiXCR, TCRdb re-called the RT-PCR reads, giving one row per CDR3 protein. The table lists about 160,000 distinct CDR3 sequences, 37% of them singletons, with about 50% in the top ten. This rearrangement joins TRBV18 to TRBJ1-2, with 9 nucleotides matching TRBD1. This clonotype was sampled from a human donor who was either an allogeneic HSCT recipient or a stem cell or donor lymphocyte infusion donor (not recorded which). It is not recorded whose cells these are; they may come from a transplant donor. The sample consisted of blood, either unsorted or a sorted T cell fraction (not recorded which). The DNA of the CDR3 is TGTGCCAGCTCACTGGGCCTGCCGGGACAGGGCAACTATGGCTACACCTTC. Translated, it gives CASSLGLPGQGNYGYTF. Full variable domain (remainder filled in from reference TRBV18 and TRBJ1-2): NAGVMQNPRHLVRRRGQEARLRCSPMKGHSHVYWYRQLPEEGLKFMVYLQKENIIDESGMPKERFSAEFPKEGPSILRIQQVVRGDSAAYFCASSLGLPGQGNYGYTFGSGTRLTVV.